This TCR beta chain was sequenced for a study of cytomegalovirus exposure and HLA in healthy donors (dated by TCRdb to the late 2010s). Background for the entire study: According to an earlier analysis of a few hundred of the donors, some 180 million T cells yielded 117 million unique TCR beta sequences and roughly 280 Gb of sequence data. An early release that covered some 630 HLA-typed donors contained around 330 gigabases of sequencing data and around 80 million unique TCR sequences. Of the 398 genotyped donors, about 80% fell in the genetic ancestry cluster associated with self-reported Caucasian donors. The study was designed to test whether signatures of past pathogen exposure could be identified by cataloging public T cell receptors. The study profiled the T cell repertoires of about 720 subjects by immunosequencing and related them to cytomegalovirus serostatus. A separate validation cohort of roughly 120 different subjects was used in addition to the approximately 700-subject first cohort. To predict cytomegalovirus infection status, the study brought together high-throughput TCR immunosequencing, statistical association of individual TCRs with disease status, and machine learning. In a later analysis, previously published TCR beta repertoires from fewer than 750 donors were re-analyzed and high-resolution HLA genotyping was added so that TCR occurrence patterns could be studied. In the later analysis, no new phenotypic data were used to find candidate immune exposures; instead, reliance was placed on TCR beta sequences and their occurrence across donors. An earlier analysis of some 500 of the donors used high-throughput TCR beta sequencing to judge whether each TCR beta V gene segment behaved as functional or pseudogenic. Donor age, sex, ethnicity and CMV serostatus were compiled together with the repertoire data. A later genetic analysis used genome-wide SNP genotypes for about 60% of the roughly 700 donors, treating that subset as a discovery cohort. All discovery cohort repertoires had been generated on a single sequencing platform. HLA typing included class I and class II loci at four-digit resolution. Typing coverage differed by locus: A, B, C, DRB1 and DQB1 were typed in roughly 620-630 donors, DQA1 in 522, DPA1 in 600 to 610, and DPB1 in roughly 470. Because of strong linkage in the cohort, 5 or 6 DR-DQ haplotypes were treated as single units for association and clustering. On average, approximately 250,000 unique TCR beta nucleotide sequences were sequenced per donor among 398 genotyped donors of the cohort, with 15% to 20% of those sequences being non-productive.

V is trimmed back by 5 bases and J by 6 bases, and the junction contains 6 bases that no gene match accounts for. The germline V gene (reference sequence) gives CDR1 as LNHDA and CDR2 as SQIVND. Spanning cysteine to phenylalanine, the CDR3 consists of 14 amino acids. Just the 42-base CDR3 DNA is kept, in frame starting at base 1. The cohort was made up of 500 to 850 healthy bone marrow donors. All cohort members were sampled while nominally healthy, although unrecorded immune exposures were likely present. The donor was CMV seronegative and was included in the group of 352 seronegative cohort members. A peripheral blood sample was collected from each donor, and TCR beta sequencing was performed on peripheral blood mononuclear cells. The Qiagen DNeasy Blood Extraction Kit was used to extract genomic DNA from the blood cell samples. The paper's findings and limits, for the study overall: The study listed 170 or so TCR beta chains as associated with cytomegalovirus. The 87-base-pair reads could not distinguish some IMGT-functional V segments, including TRBV6-2 and TRBV6-3, so those segments were excluded. Compared with equally common non-associated chains, HLA-associated TCR beta chains in a later analysis were more clonally expanded and had lower generation probabilities. HLA typing was unavailable for some donors at each locus, so association tests used only the typed subset. The cohort was sequenced for TCR beta chains only, and without alpha or paired-chain data the features that could be detected were limited. A cluster of highly shared sequence variants was judged likely to represent a technical artifact of the sequencing pipeline. In a later genetic analysis, a missense DCLRE1C variant was associated with V-gene and J-gene trimming of TCR beta chains, and the association was replicated in an independent cohort. For the cohort, immune exposure information was limited to CMV serostatus. In an earlier analysis of about 540 of the donors, most TCR beta V segments were observed in productive rearrangements about 90% or about 30% of the time, broadly matching IMGT annotations. The earlier analysis of some 540 of the donors excluded 15 to 20 rarely observed V segments, including chromosome 9 orphons, because counts were too low. According to a later genetic analysis, donors in an Asian-associated ancestry cluster had fewer N-insertions in productive TCRs than the approximately 690-donor mean. The authors suggested that the approach could potentially be extended to other disease states and immunological phenotypes. Presence/absence analyses assumed roughly uniform sequencing depth across donors, an assumption that may not hold. A later analysis associated 16,951 TCR beta sequences with specific HLA alleles at a false discovery rate of 0.05. Several of the top co-occurrence clusters appeared to be linked to parvovirus B19, influenza, CMV and Epstein-Barr virus, according to a later analysis. Most TCR sequences were observed very rarely across donors, whereas some public TCRs were present in many individuals. In a later analysis, the rate of TCR association differed among HLA loci, with DRB1 alleles having the most associated TCRs and HLA-C alleles having the fewest. Correlated functional status among segregating V segments might be attributable to linkage disequilibrium, but an unknown experimental factor could not be ruled out. In vitro tests confirmed that three of the cytomegalovirus-associated TCR beta chains recognize cytomegalovirus antigens. The classifier was reported to diagnose cytomegalovirus status with high specificity and sensitivity in both the original and validation cohorts. According to a later analysis, most CMV-associated TCR beta chains appeared to be HLA-restricted, and the HLA associations seemed to be driven largely by CMV exposure. A further reported finding was that TCR beta sequences accurately predicted the HLA-A and HLA-B alleles for most subjects in the first cohort. Assigning TCR associations to individual alleles was difficult when HLA alleles, especially DR and DQ, strongly co-occurred.

A remark on this clone: There is no known antigen for this receptor. Base qualities are not at hand, and no much larger clone is one base apart.

The protocol used for the library was the immunoSEQ multiplex PCR assay. For the multiplex PCR, a mixture combining 60 forward primers for TCR Vbeta segments and 13 reverse primers for TCR Jbeta segments was used. The CDR3 region of rearranged TCR beta genes was amplified from genomic DNA by a multiplex PCR assay. On the Illumina HiSeq System, the amplified TCR beta libraries were sequenced as 87-base-pair reads. In the authors' own workflow: In a later analysis, about 80 million unique TCR beta chains were counted across the 500 to 850 repertoires, and some 10 million of these chains were shared by at least two donors. Raw reads were error-corrected and collapsed into unique sequences with a nearest-neighbor algorithm that merged closely related sequences to remove PCR and sequencing errors. Alignment of CDR3 sequences to IMGT reference sequences was used to assign V, D and J gene segments. Each retained sequence needed at least a six-nucleotide match to both a V gene segment and a J gene segment. Rearrangements were called productive when the CDR3 lacked stop codons and stayed in frame with V and J; all others were non-productive. Following IMGT convention, CDR3 was defined as the stretch from the second conserved V-encoded cysteine up to the conserved J-encoded phenylalanine. The earlier analysis of about 560 of the donors excluded any sequence lacking an unambiguous match to a single V gene segment. In an earlier analysis of a few hundred of the donors, V segments were called functional above 56.7% productive rearrangements and were called segregating when the between-donor standard deviation exceeded 5%. A statistical classification framework was built to diagnose cytomegalovirus status from the catalog of TCR beta chain sequences. In a later analysis, V and J genes were assigned by comparing TCR nucleotide sequences against IMGT/GENE-DB human TR gene sequences. In a later analysis, CDR3 sequences and most-parsimonious VDJ recombination scenarios were assigned using the TCRdist pipeline. In a later analysis, every TCR beta chain was defined by the combination of its CDR3 amino acid sequence and its V-gene family, and reads without a unique V-gene family were dropped. To address suspected cross-contamination and a sequencing artifact, a later analysis removed around 590 highly shared, low-generation-probability nucleotide sequences. In a later analysis, a clonal expansion index for each public chain was calculated from normalized within-repertoire ranks of inferred template counts. In a later analysis, generation probabilities were computed with a VDJ recombination model fitted to out-of-frame rearrangements, and the resulting probabilities were checked against IGoR. Hypergeometric tests were used in a later analysis to score TCR-TCR, TCR-HLA and TCR-CMV co-occurrence, with a repertoire-size bias correction applied to the TCR pairs. A later analysis estimated false discovery rates by permuting HLA or CMV assignments 20 times. A later analysis grouped co-occurring TCRs with DBSCAN, adding TCRdist sequence similarity when clustering within HLA-allele-positive subsets. For co-occurrence clustering, repertoires with fewer than 30,000 or more than 120,000 public chains were excluded, along with five repertoires with anomalous nucleotide sharing. Entries here come from immuneACCESS through TCRdb and include only in-frame sequences with V and J called. Some clones fail to appear in such tables; in the studies checked, an unresolved V gene covers under half of the shortfall, and the cause of the remainder is unknown. The V and J calls and clone size come from that table; D and trimming were worked out from the DNA. The sample includes about 130,000 clones, with around 80% observed a single time. 1.8% of the sample goes to the ten largest clones.

Source material: PBMCs. This receptor was taken from a woman between 40 and 55 years old in good health and CMV-seronegative. The chain is assembled from TRBV19 and TRBJ2-1; 8 bases in the middle match TRBD1. The DNA reads as follows: TGTGCCAGTAGTCGGACAGGGAATCTCAATGAGCAGTTCTTC. Protein translation: CASSRTGNLNEQFF. The full variable domain, completed from the reference TRBV19 and TRBJ2-1 proteins outside the CDR3, reads DGGITQSPKYLFRKEGQNVTLSCEQNLNHDAMYWYRQDPGQGLRLIYYSQIVNDFQKGDIAEGYSVSREKKESFPLTVTSAQKNPTAFYLCASSRTGNLNEQFFGPGTRLTVL.